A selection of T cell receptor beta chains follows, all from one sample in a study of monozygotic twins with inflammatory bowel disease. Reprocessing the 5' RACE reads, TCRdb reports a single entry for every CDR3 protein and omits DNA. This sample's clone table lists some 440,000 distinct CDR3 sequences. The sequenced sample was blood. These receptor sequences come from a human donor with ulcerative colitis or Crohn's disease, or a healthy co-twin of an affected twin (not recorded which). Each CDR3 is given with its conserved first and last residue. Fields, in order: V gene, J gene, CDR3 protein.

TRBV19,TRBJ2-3,CASAVTDTQYF
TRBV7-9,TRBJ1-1,CASRARTDNEAFF
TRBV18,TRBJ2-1,CASSPGSPSSYNEQFF
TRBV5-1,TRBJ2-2,CASKTGQRTGELFF
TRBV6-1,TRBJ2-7,CASSAQGTGLKEQYF
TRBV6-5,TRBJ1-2,CASSNPSDRINYGYTF
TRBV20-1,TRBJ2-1,CSALGDLSYNEQFF
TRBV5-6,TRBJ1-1,CASSLDRGREMNTEAFF
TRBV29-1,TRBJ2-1,CSVEEGYNEQFF
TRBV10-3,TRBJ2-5,CAISEQRGSQETQYF
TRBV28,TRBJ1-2,CASSPYQPLGYTF
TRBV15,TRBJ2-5,CATSRDPDNQETQYF
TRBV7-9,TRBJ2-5,CASSFDLRTETQYF
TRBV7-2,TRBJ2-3,CASSFWPGQGTDTQYF
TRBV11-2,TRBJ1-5,CASSFSTGTGNQPQHF
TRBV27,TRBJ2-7,CASSLSGRAGHEQYF
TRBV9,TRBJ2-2,CASTRSGNTGELFF
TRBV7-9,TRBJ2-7,CASSLQGVIIGEQYF
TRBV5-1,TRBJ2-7,CASAQGSSYEQYF
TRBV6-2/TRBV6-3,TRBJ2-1,CASSNPGHARLYNEQFF
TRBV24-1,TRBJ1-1,CATRRTGENTEAFF
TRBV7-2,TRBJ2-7,CASSLAGTAGYEQYF
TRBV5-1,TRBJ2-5,CASSFGTSGQETQYF
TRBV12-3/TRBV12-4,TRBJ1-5,CASSQQGYGPQHF
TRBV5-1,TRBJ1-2,CASSFEPTGGRNYGYTF
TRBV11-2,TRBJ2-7,CASSLTGPPHEQYF
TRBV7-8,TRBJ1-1,CASSFVGPTEAFF
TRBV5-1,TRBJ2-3,CASSLESVTRKSTDTQYF
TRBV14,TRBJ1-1,CASSQVHAEAFF
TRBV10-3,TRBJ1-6,CAISESEDSYNSPLHF
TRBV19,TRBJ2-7,CASSLQGRSPYEQYF
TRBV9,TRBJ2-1,CASSVRTSGTNEQFF
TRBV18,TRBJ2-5,CASSPGLGQETQYF
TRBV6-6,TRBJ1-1,CASRPDRGSTEAFF
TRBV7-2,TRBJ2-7,CASSLSGPATRGEQYF
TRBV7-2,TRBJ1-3,CASSLMGRGGNTIYF
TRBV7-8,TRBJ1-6,CASSFTVDNSPLHF